This T cell receptor beta chain was obtained from a study of blood T cell repertoires in COVID-19. Whole-study context: Specimens from acute and convalescent COVID-19 originated in the United States, Italy and Spain. PBMCs, B-cell-depleted T cells, or T cells were the source of the cDNA or gDNA that made up the material.

Per the original methods: Reference gene primer amplification yielded estimated nucleated cell counts. Measured with immunoSEQ multiplex PCR; TCRdb has only the in-frame clones, and not every one. V, J and clone size derive from that table, while D and trimming were established from the DNA sequence. The sample has almost 300,000 clones, about 88% seen once. Germline-derived CDR1 and CDR2 are MNHEY and SMNVEV (reference sequence). V was pared by 6 bases and J by 6 bases, with 19 bases of the junction left unmatched. This CDR3 has 17 amino acids. This rearrangement joins TRBV27 to TRBJ2-7, with 8 bases aligning to TRBD2. This receptor was obtained from a man in his 70s with acute or convalescent COVID-19. The specimen was peripheral blood. The chain's CDR3 is CASSSPRGGRKRAEQYF. CDR3 in DNA: TGTGCCAGCAGCTCTCCTCGTGGCGGGAGGAAAAGAGCCGAGCAGTACTTC.